The 30 T cell receptor beta chains reported below all come from one sample, sequenced in a study of T cell repertoires in cytomegalovirus infection. One entry per CDR3 protein results from TCRdb running MiXCR on the reads. The top ten clones hold about 2.8% of a sample with 740,000 or so distinct CDR3 sequences, about 40% of them seen once. The sample consisted of PBMCs. Receptors were obtained from a human donor in good health (CMV status not recorded). Some clones in this sample may be carry-over from other donors' samples.

V and J are TRBV28 and TRBJ2-7; D perhaps matches TRBD1 (6 bases). Germline lookup yields CDR1 MDHEN and CDR2 SYDVKM. The CDR3 extends over 12 amino acids. V was trimmed by 7 bases and J by 6 bases, leaving 13 bases between them. CDR3 residues: CASNLQGREQYF. The CDR3 region has the DNA TGTGCCAGCAACCTACAGGGTCGCGAGCAGTACTTC.

This clonotype has a handful of counts. The rearrangement uses TRBV7-9 and TRBJ1-1; 8 nucleotides align to TRBD1. The V gene end was trimmed by 4 bases and the J gene end by 7 bases; junction bases not matched to a gene: 5. This CDR3 region has 13 residues. Looked up from germline, CDR1 is SEHNR and CDR2 is FQNEAQ (reference sequence). DNA for the CDR3: TGTGCCAGCAGCTACAGGGGGAGCCGTGAAGCTTTCTTT. This sequence encodes CASSYRGSREAFF.

In this sample, this clonotype turned up many times. The V gene is TRBV10-3, the J gene TRBJ1-1; the D gene is possibly TRBD1 (5 bases). Trimming pared 0 bases from V and 0 bases from J, leaving 8 bases between. The CDR3 extends over 15 amino acids. In germline, CDR1 is ENHRY, CDR2 SYGVKD. Here the CDR3 DNA reads TGTGCCATCAGTGAGTCTCCAGGGTTGAACACTGAAGCTTTCTTT. It yields the protein CAISESPGLNTEAFF.

V usage is TRBV7-2 and J usage is TRBJ2-1, with TRBD2 identical over 9 bases. The germline gives CDR1 SGHTA, CDR2 FQGNSA. This CDR3 has 15 amino acids. Losses at the gene ends were 1 base for V and 8 bases for J; bases not matched to a gene: 6. CDR3 DNA: TGTGCCAGCAGCTTAGTTAGCGGGAGATTTGATGAGCAGTTCTTC. Translated: CASSLVSGRFDEQFF.

This clonotype has just a few counts. The chain couples TRBV4-2 to TRBJ2-7, with 7 bases aligning to TRBD2. With 0 bases clipped from V and 4 bases from J, the junction kept 12 bases outside the gene matches. CDR1 and CDR2 (germline): LGHNA, YNFKEQ. The CDR3 runs to 17 residues. The CDR3 protein is CASSQEGYGGGSYEQYF. The CDR3 DNA follows: TGTGCCAGCAGCCAAGAGGGGTACGGCGGGGGTTCATACGAGCAGTACTTC.

The rearrangement joins TRBV7-6 to TRBJ2-7; D remains ambiguous. Trimming took 0 bases from V and 6 from J, leaving 9 bases between them. Looked up from germline, CDR1 is SGHVS and CDR2 is FNYEAQ. The CDR3 runs to 13 residues. CDR3 coding DNA: TGTGCCAGCAGCTTAGCGTCGTACGCCGAGCAGTACTTC. This gives the protein CASSLASYAEQYF.

The rearrangement uses TRBV30 and TRBJ2-6; weak D call: TRBD1 (5 bases). V was pared by 0 bases and J by 4 bases, with 7 bases between. The CDR3 sequence is 14 residues long. Germline CDR1 is GTSNPN and CDR2 is SVGIG (reference sequence). The CDR3 is CAWSVPGGANVLTF. CDR3 bases: TGTGCCTGGAGTGTACCAGGGGGGGCCAACGTCCTGACTTTC.

This clonotype has just a few counts. The gene calls are TRBV6-1 and TRBJ2-2; TRBD1 agrees at 8 bases. Per germline, CDR1 MNHNS and CDR2 SASEGT. The CDR3 covers 15 residues. V lost 4 bases to trimming and J lost 6 bases; unmatched junction nucleotides: 7. The CDR3 here is CASSVRQGFAGELFF. The CDR3 DNA follows: TGTGCCAGCAGTGTTCGACAGGGGTTCGCCGGGGAGCTGTTTTTT.

This clonotype was counted only a few times. The chain is built from TRBV4-2 and TRBJ1-1; perhaps TRBD1 as D (5 bases). This CDR3 contains 17 residues. V lost 3 bases and J 6 bases, leaving 23 bases between the germline ends. Germline CDR1 and CDR2: LGHNA and YNFKEQ. The CDR3 sequence is CASSQLVDTQYPAEAFF. CDR3 coding DNA: TGTGCCAGCAGCCAGCTCGTGGACACACAGTATCCGGCTGAAGCTTTCTTT.

The chain combines TRBV27 with TRBJ2-2, with 14 positions matching TRBD2. There are 17 residues in the CDR3. Germline-derived CDR1 and CDR2 are MNHEY and SMNVEV (reference sequence). The trim removed 5 bases at V and 5 bases at J, leaving 7 bases unmatched. DNA for the CDR3: TGTGCCAGCAGTCCCTGGACTAGCGGGGGGCGGACCGGGGAGCTGTTTTTT. This gives the protein CASSPWTSGGRTGELFF.

The chain employs TRBV29-1 and TRBJ2-7; D ambiguous. V lost 1 base, J lost 1 base, and 8 bases lay in between. Germline assignment: CDR1 SQVTM and CDR2 ANQGSEA. This CDR3 comprises 13 residues. The CDR3 protein is CSVEGEGSYEQYF. As DNA, the CDR3 is TGCAGCGTTGAAGGGGAAGGGTCCTACGAGCAGTACTTC.

This clonotype has ten or more counts. This rearrangement joins TRBV11-2 to TRBJ1-2, with D possibly TRBD1 on 5 matching bases. The V gene's germline CDR1 is SGHAT and CDR2 FQNNGV. This CDR3 comprises 15 residues. V dropped 4 bases and J dropped 5 bases, with 17 bases sitting between them. The CDR3 loop is CASSSLGRDPYGYTF. The CDR3 DNA follows: TGTGCCAGCAGCTCTCTGGGCCGGGACCCTTATGGCTACACCTTC.

This clonotype was seen a handful of times. The chain joins TRBV7-2 to TRBJ1-1; 10 bases are a match to TRBD1. Trimming at V came to 3 bases and at J to 1 base, leaving 8 bases not matched to a gene. Per the germline V gene, CDR1 is SGHTA and CDR2 is FQGNSA. The CDR3 has 17 residues. CDR3 amino acids: CASSFPQGQGGNTEAFF. The CDR3 bases are TGTGCCAGCAGCTTCCCTCAAGGACAGGGGGGGAACACTGAAGCTTTCTTT.

V and J are TRBV6-5 and TRBJ2-5, with TRBD2 identical over 8 bases. Germline V gene sequence: CDR1 MNHEY, CDR2 SVGAGI. V dropped 5 bases and J dropped 2; count of bases not matched to a gene: 7. The CDR3 runs 15 residues. CDR3 sequence: CASSAYSGAQETQYF. The CDR3 nucleotides are TGTGCCAGCAGTGCATATAGCGGGGCACAAGAGACCCAGTACTTC.

Regarding this clonotype: A read error may explain this, as a much larger clone is one base away. The chain links TRBV7-9 to TRBJ2-5; the D is unclear. This CDR3 region has 14 residues. The germline V and J ends were trimmed by 1 base and 2 bases, with 8 bases remaining between them. CDR1 and CDR2 (germline): SEHNR, FQNEAQ (reference sequence). The CDR3 nucleotides are TGTGCCAGCAGCTTAGGGGAAAGACAAGAGACCCAGTACTTC. This sequence encodes CASSLGERQETQYF.

The rearrangement uses TRBV5-5 and TRBJ2-5, with D perhaps matching TRBD1 (5 bases). Trimming left V 3 bases short and J 4 bases short, with 13 bases between. The CDR3 has 14 amino acids. Germline V gene lookup returns CDR1 SGHKS and CDR2 YYEKEE (reference sequence). CDR3 nucleotide sequence: TGTGCCAGCAGCTCCCAGGGCCTCGGAGAGACCCAGTACTTC. Amino acid sequence: CASSSQGLGETQYF.

This clonotype was seen a handful of times. The chain carries TRBV4-1 and TRBJ2-1; either TRBD1 or TRBD2 may supply D (5 bases each). V dropped 5 bases and J dropped 6 bases, with 11 bases sitting between them. This CDR3 spans 13 amino acids. Germline V gene lookup returns CDR1 MGHRA and CDR2 YSYEKL. The CDR3 region is CASSYQGANEQFF. The CDR3 DNA reads as TGCGCCAGCAGCTATCAGGGAGCCAATGAGCAGTTCTTC.

The genes are TRBV4-1 and TRBJ1-5, with a tentative D call TRBD1 (5 bases). The germline CDR1 and CDR2 sequences are MGHRA and YSYEKL. Deletions cut 0 bases from V and 2 bases from J, with 14 bases between. The CDR3 sequence is 17 residues long. The CDR3: CASSQESGAGRNQPQHF. The CDR3 DNA reads TGCGCCAGCAGCCAAGAATCTGGGGCCGGACGCAATCAGCCCCAGCATTTT.

As concerns this clonotype: Since a much larger clone is just one base distant, this may be a read error. The V and J genes are TRBV7-2 and TRBJ2-7, with D maybe TRBD2 (6 bases). This CDR3 comprises 15 residues. The germline V gene has CDR1 SGHTA and CDR2 FQGNSA. CDR3 in DNA: TGTGCCAGCAGCTTGTTCGGCGGGATCACCTACGAGCGGTACTTC. It specifies CASSLFGGITYERYF. Drawing the rest from reference TRBV7-2 and TRBJ2-7, the complete variable domain is GAGVSQSPSNKVTEKGKDVELRCDPISGHTALYWYRQSLGQGLEFLIYFQGNSAPDKSGLPSDRFSAERTGGSVSTLTIQRTQQEDSAVYLCASSLFGGITYERYFGPGTRLTVT.

V and J are TRBV12-3 or TRBV12-4 and TRBJ1-2; TRBD1 aligns across 7 bases. The CDR3 extends over 14 amino acids. After removal of 5 bases from V and 5 bases from J, the junction contained 8 bases not matched to a gene. In nucleotides, the CDR3 is TGTGCCAGCAGTCTGGGACAGATTTCTTATGGCTACACCTTC. This sequence encodes CASSLGQISYGYTF.

Concerning this clonotype: This could be a read error, since a much larger clone is one nucleotide away. This CDR3 fails to terminate in the conserved phenylalanine or tryptophan, so it likely reflects a read error. The chain recombines TRBV5-6 with TRBJ2-7; D is possibly TRBD1 or TRBD2 (5 bases each). This CDR3 region has 12 residues. Trimming shortened V by 4 bases and J by 5 bases, and 10 bases separated the two germline ends. Germline CDR1 SGHDT, CDR2 YYEEEE. CDR3 region: CASSLGVHEQYL. CDR3 bases: TGTGCCAGCAGCCTGGGGGTCCACGAGCAGTACTTA.

The chain recombines TRBV5-1 with TRBJ2-3, with 10 bases identical to TRBD2. Germline values: CDR1 SGHRS, CDR2 YFSETQ. The J segment lost 4 bases and the V segment lost 0 bases, leaving 8 bases of the junction unmatched. The CDR3 covers 17 residues. CDR3 nucleotides: TGCGCCAGCAGCTTGGGACTTCTAGCGGGGGATCCAGATACGCAGTATTTT. Its protein is CASSLGLLAGDPDTQYF.

V is TRBV7-3 and J is TRBJ1-1; 7 bases align to TRBD1. CDR1 and CDR2 (germline): SGHTA, FQGTGA. The CDR3 is made up of 16 amino acids. The V gene end was trimmed by 5 bases and the J gene end by 1 base; junction bases not matched to a gene: 10. The CDR3 sequence is CASSRTGTARNTEAFF. Here the CDR3 DNA reads TGTGCCAGCAGCAGAACCGGGACAGCGAGGAACACTGAAGCTTTCTTT.

A remark on this clonotype: An end of the junction differs from the germline gene, which may be a read error. The chain has TRBV12-3 or TRBV12-4 and TRBJ2-1; weak D call: TRBD1 (5 bases). The CDR3 is 17 residues long. CDR3 DNA sequence: TGTGCCAGAACCTCTCGACAGTCCCGGCCCCAGATCAATGAGCGGTTCTTC. Encoded protein: CARTSRQSRPQINERFF.

As regards this clonotype: The conserved phenylalanine or tryptophan normally closing the CDR3 is absent here, so this likely arose from a read error. CDR3 sequence: CASSPRLWDRGKNIQYL. In nucleotides, the CDR3 is TGTGCCAGCTCACCACGCCTATGGGACAGGGGCAAAAACATTCAGTACTTA. The V gene is TRBV18, the J gene TRBJ2-4, with 10 bases that match TRBD1. CDR3 length: 17 residues. Germline CDR1 KGHSH, CDR2 LQKENI. V lost 1 base, J lost 3 bases, and 6 bases stayed unmatched.

The chain links TRBV6-2 or TRBV6-3 to TRBJ1-1; D is unclear. Germline CDR1 and CDR2: MNHEY and SVGEGT. Trimming shortened V by 4 bases and J by 4 bases, and 4 bases separated the two germline ends. CDR3 length: 11 amino acids. CDR3 residues: CASSWLTEAFF. The CDR3 DNA reads as TGTGCCAGCAGTTGGCTCACTGAAGCTTTCTTT.

The rearrangement uses TRBV12-3 or TRBV12-4 and TRBJ1-5, with TRBD1 as a possible D gene (5 bases). There are 15 residues in the CDR3. V was shortened by 5 bases and J by 5 bases, with 16 bases between the two germline ends. Written as DNA, the CDR3 is TGTGCCAGCAGTCCGGGGGGGGTAGGGGATCAGCCCCAGCATTTT. It yields the protein CASSPGGVGDQPQHF.

On this clonotype itself: An end of the junction does not agree with germline; a read error may underlie this. The rearrangement uses TRBV5-5 and TRBJ1-4; 9 nucleotides agree with TRBD1. From germline, CDR1 is SGHKS and CDR2 YYEKEE (reference sequence). CDR3 size: 15 residues. The CDR3 coding sequence is TGTGACAGCAGCTTGGGCGAGACAGGGGGTGAAAAACTGTTTTTT. Protein sequence: CDSSLGETGGEKLFF.

V gene TRBV19 combines with J gene TRBJ1-1; unclear D gene. The V and J ends lost 1 base and 2 bases respectively, with 11 bases between them. CDR1 is LNHDA, CDR2 SQIVND, per germline (reference sequence). CDR3 size: 15 residues. Here the CDR3 DNA reads TGTGCCAGTAGTATAGTGCACAGAGCAAACACTGAAGCTTTCTTT. As protein: CASSIVHRANTEAFF.

About this clonotype: Given the absence of the conserved phenylalanine or tryptophan at the CDR3 end, a read error is likely. The chain combines TRBV7-9 with TRBJ2-7; D tentatively reads TRBD1 or TRBD2 (6 bases each). Looked up from germline, CDR1 is SEHNR and CDR2 is FQNEAQ (reference sequence). Trimming took 5 bases from V and 6 from J, leaving 14 bases between them. The CDR3 sequence is 13 residues long. CDR3 residues: CASSIEGGSEQYS. CDR3 DNA: TGTGCCAGCAGCATAGAGGGGGGCTCCGAGCAGTACTCA.